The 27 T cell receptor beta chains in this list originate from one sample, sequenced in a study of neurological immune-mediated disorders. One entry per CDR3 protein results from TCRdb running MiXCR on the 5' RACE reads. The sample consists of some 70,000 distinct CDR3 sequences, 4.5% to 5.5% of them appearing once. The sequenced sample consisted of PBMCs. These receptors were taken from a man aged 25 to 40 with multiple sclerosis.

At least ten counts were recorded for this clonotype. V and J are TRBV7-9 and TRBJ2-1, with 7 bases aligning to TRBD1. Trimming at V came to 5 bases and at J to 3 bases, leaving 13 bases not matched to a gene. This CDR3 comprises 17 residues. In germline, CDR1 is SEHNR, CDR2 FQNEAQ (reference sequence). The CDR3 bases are TGTGCCAGCAGCCCGGGACAGAGCTTCCTCGGCTACAATGAGCAGTTCTTC. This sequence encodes CASSPGQSFLGYNEQFF.

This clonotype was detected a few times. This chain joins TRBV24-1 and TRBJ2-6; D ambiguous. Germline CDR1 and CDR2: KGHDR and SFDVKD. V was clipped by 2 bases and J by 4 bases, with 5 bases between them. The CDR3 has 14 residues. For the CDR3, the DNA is TGTGCCACCAGTGATTCGCCGGGGGCCAACGTCCTGACTTTC. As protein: CATSDSPGANVLTF.

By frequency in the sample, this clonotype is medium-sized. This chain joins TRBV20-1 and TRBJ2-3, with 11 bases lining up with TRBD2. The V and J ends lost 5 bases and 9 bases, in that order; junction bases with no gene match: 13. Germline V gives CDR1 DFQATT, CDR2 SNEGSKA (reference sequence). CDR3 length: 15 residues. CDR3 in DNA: TGCAGTGCTCCCCGACTAGCGGGGCCGTCTTCCACGCAGTATTTT. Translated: CSAPRLAGPSSTQYF.

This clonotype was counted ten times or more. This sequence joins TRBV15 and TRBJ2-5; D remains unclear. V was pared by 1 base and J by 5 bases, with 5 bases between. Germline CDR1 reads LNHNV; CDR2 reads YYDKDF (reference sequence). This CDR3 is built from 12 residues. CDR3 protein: CATSRVKETQYF. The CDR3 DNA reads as TGTGCCACCAGCAGAGTAAAGGAGACCCAGTACTTC.

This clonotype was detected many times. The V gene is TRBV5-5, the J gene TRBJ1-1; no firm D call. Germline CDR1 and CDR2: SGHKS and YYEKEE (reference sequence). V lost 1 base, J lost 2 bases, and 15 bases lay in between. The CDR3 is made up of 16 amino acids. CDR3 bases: TGTGCCAGCAGCTTGCTACTCCGCGGATCTAACACTGAAGCTTTCTTT. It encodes CASSLLLRGSNTEAFF.

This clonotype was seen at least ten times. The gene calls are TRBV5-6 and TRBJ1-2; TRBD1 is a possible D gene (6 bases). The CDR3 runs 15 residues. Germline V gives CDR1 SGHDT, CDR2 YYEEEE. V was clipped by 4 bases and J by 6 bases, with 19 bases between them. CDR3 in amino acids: CASSPFTRGRDGYTF. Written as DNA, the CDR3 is TGTGCCAGCAGCCCGTTTACCCGGGGGCGGGATGGCTACACCTTC.

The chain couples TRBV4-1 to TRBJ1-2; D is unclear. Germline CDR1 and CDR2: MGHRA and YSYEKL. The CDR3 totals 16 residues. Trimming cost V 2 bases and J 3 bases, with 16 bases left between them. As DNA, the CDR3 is TGCGCCAGCAGCCAACCTTACAGCCCCGGTGACTATGGCTACACCTTC. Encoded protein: CASSQPYSPGDYGYTF.

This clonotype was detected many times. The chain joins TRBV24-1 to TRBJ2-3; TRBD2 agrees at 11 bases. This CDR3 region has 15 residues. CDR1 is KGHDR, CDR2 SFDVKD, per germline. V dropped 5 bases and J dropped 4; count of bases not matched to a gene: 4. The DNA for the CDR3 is TGTGCCACCAGTGGAACTAGCGGGGGCGCAGATACGCAGTATTTT. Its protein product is CATSGTSGGADTQYF.

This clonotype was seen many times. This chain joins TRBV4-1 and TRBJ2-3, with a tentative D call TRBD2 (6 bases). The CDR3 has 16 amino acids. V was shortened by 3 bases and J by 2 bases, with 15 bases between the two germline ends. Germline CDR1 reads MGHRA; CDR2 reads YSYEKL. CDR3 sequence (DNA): TGCGCCAGCAGCCATTACCCCCGGGACTCCACAGATACGCAGTATTTT. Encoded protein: CASSHYPRDSTDTQYF.

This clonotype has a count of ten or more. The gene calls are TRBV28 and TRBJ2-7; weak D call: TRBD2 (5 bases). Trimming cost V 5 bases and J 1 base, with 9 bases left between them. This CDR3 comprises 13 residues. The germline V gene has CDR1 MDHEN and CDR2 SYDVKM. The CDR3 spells CASSQGLSYEQYV. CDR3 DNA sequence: TGTGCCAGCAGTCAAGGACTTTCCTACGAGCAGTACGTC.

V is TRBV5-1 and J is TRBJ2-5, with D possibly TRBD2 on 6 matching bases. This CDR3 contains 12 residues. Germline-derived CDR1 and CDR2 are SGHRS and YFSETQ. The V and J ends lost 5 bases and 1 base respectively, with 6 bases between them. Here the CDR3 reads CASREGQETQYF. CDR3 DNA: TGCGCCAGCAGGGAGGGCCAAGAGACCCAGTACTTC.

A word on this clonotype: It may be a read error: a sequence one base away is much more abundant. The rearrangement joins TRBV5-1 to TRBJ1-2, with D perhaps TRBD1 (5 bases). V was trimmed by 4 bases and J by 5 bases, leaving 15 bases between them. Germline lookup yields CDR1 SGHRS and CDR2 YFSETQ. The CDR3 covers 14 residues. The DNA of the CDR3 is TGCGCCAGCAGCGGGGGGGAAAGGACGTATGGCTACACCTTC. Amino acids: CASSGGERTYGYTF.

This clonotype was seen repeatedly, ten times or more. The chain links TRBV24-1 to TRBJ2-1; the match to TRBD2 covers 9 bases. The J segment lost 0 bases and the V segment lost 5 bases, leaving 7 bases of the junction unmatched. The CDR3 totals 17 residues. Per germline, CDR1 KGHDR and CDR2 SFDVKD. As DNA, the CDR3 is TGTGCCACCAGTGGTCAGCGGGGGGCTTACTCCTACAATGAGCAGTTCTTC. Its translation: CATSGQRGAYSYNEQFF.

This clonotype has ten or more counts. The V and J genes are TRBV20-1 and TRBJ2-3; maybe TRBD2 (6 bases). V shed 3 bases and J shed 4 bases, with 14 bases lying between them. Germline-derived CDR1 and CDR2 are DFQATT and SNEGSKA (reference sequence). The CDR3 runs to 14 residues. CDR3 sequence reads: CSARVAGTADTQYF. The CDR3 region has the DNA TGCAGTGCTAGGGTCGCGGGGACCGCAGATACGCAGTATTTT.

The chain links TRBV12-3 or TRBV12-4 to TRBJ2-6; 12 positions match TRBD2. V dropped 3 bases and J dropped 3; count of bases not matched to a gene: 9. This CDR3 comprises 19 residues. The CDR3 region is CASSFIASGGARGANVLTF. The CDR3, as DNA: TGTGCCAGCAGTTTTATCGCTAGCGGGGGGGCCCGTGGGGCCAACGTCCTGACTTTC.

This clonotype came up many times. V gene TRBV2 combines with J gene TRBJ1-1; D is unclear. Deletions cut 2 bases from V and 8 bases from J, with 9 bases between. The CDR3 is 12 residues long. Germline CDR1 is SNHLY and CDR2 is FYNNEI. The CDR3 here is CASSESPGEAFF. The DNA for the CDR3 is TGTGCCAGCAGTGAATCCCCCGGGGAAGCTTTCTTT.

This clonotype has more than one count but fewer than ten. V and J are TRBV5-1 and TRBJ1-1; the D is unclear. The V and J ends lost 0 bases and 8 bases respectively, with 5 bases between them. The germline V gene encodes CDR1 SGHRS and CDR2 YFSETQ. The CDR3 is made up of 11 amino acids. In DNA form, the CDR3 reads TGCGCCAGCAGCTTGGGGCGAGAAGCTTTCTTT. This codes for CASSLGREAFF.

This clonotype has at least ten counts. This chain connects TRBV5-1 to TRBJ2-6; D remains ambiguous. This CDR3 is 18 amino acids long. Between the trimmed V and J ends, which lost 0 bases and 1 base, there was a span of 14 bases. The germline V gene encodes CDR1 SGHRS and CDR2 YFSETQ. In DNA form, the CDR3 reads TGCGCCAGCAGCTTGGTTAGGACGGAGCCGTCTGGGGCCAACGTCCTGACTTTC. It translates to CASSLVRTEPSGANVLTF.

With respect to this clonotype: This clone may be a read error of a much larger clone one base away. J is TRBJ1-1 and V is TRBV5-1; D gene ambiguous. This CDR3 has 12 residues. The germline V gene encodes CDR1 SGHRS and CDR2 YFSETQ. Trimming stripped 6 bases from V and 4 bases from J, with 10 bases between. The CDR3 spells CASKGFITEAFF. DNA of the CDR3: TGCGCCAGCAAGGGATTCATCACTGAAGCTTTCTTT.

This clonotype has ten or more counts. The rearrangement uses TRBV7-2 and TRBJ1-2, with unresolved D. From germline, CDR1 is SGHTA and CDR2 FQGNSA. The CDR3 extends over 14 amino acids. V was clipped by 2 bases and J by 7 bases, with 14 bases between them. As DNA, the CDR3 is TGTGCCAGCAGCTTATTCGAACAGTCCCTTGGCTACACCTTC. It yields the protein CASSLFEQSLGYTF.

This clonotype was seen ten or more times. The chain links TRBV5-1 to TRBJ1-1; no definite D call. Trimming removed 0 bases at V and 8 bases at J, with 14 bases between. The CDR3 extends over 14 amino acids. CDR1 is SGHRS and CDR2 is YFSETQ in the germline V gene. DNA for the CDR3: TGCGCCAGCAGCTTGGAAAATTCAGAGACAGAAGCTTTCTTT. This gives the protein CASSLENSETEAFF.

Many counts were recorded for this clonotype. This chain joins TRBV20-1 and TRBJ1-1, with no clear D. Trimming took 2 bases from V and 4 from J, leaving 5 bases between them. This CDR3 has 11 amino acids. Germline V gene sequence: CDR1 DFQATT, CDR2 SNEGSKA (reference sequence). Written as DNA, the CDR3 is TGCAGTGCTAGAAAAAGCACTGAAGCTTTCTTT. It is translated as CSARKSTEAFF.

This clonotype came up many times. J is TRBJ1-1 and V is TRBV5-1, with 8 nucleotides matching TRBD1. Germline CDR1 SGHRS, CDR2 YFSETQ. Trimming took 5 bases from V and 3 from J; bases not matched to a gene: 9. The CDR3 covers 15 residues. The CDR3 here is CASRRGQGTDTEAFF. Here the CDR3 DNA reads TGCGCCAGCAGACGCGGACAGGGAACGGACACTGAAGCTTTCTTT.

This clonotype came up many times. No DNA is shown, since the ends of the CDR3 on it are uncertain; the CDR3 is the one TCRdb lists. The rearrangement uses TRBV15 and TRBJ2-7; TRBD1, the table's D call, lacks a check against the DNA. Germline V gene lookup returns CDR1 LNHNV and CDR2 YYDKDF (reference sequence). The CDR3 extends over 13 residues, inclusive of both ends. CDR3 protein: CATSYFRGQQSYF.

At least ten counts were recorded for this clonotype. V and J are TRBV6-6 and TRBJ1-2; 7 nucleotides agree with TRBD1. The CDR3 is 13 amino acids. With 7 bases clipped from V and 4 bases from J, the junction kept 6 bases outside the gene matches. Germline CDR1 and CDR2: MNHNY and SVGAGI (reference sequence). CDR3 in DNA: TGTGCCAGCACCCCAGGACAGGTCTATGGCTACACCTTC. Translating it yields CASTPGQVYGYTF.

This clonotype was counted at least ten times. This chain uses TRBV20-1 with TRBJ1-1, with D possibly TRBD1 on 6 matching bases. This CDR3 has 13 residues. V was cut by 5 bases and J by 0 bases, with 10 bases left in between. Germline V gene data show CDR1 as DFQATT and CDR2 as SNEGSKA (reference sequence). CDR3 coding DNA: TGCAGTGCTCCGGACAGATTGAACACTGAAGCTTTCTTT. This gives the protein CSAPDRLNTEAFF.

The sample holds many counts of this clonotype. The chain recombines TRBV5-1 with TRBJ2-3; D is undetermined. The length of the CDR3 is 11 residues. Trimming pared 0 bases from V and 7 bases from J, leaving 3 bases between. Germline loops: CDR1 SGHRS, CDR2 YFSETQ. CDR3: CASSLAYTQYF. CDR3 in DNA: TGCGCCAGCAGCTTGGCGTATACGCAGTATTTT.